These T cell receptor beta chains were read from a single sample in a study of T cell repertoires in cytomegalovirus infection. From the reads, TCRdb called clonotypes with MiXCR, one entry per CDR3 protein. The data hold approximately 630,000 distinct CDR3 sequences, with around 24% observed a single time. Specimen: CD8+ T cells from PBMCs. Receptors originate from a human donor in good health (CMV status not recorded). Some clones in this sample may be carry-over from other donors' samples. CDR3s include the opening cysteine and the closing phenylalanine or tryptophan. D genes are given only for firm matches. Clone size is given for some rows only: seen once, a few or many times, or a class if the clone is expanded.

D,size,V,J,DNA,CDR3
NA,few,TRBV29-1,TRBJ2-7,TGCAGCGTTGAAAAGGGGAACTCCTACGAGCAGTACTTC,CSVEKGNSYEQYF
TRBD1,many,TRBV7-9,TRBJ1-6,TGTGCCAGCAGCCCGAGGGACAGGGGAATTTCACCCCTCCACTTT,CASSPRDRGISPLHF
TRBD2,NA,TRBV4-2,TRBJ2-7,TGTGCCAACAGCCCCCAACTAGCGGGGGCTGATCGGGAGCAGTACTTC,CANSPQLAGADREQYF
NA,many,TRBV12-3/TRBV12-4,TRBJ2-1,TGTGCCAGCAGGCGACAGGCATCAGACGACAATGAGCAGTTCTTC,CASRRQASDDNEQFF
NA,few,TRBV12-3/TRBV12-4,TRBJ2-7,TGTGCCAGCAGTTTGGGGGGGGCACAACTTAAGACCTACGAGCAGTACTTC,CASSLGGAQLKTYEQYF
NA,many,TRBV10-2,TRBJ2-2,TGCGCCAGCAGCCCGGAAGACACCGGGGAGCTGTTTTTT,CASSPEDTGELFF
NA,many,TRBV28,TRBJ2-1,TGTGCCAGCAGTTTATCGGGGCTCGAGGATGAGCAGTTCTTC,CASSLSGLEDEQFF
NA,few,TRBV10-3,TRBJ2-2,TGTGCCATCGCTTTACACACCGGGGAGCTGTTTTTT,CAIALHTGELFF
NA,NA,TRBV6-1,TRBJ1-1,TGTGCCAGCACCAGACGGACTGAAGCTTTCTTT,CASTRRTEAFF
NA,few,TRBV20-1,TRBJ2-3,TGCAGTGCACCCGGGGGAGGTACGGAGCAGTATTTT,CSAPGGGTEQYF
NA,NA,TRBV19,TRBJ2-6,TGTGCCAGTAGTTCCCCCCGGGCAGGGCCCTCTGGGGCCAACGTCCTGACTTTC,CASSSPRAGPSGANVLTF
NA,NA,TRBV13,TRBJ2-7,TGTGCCAGCAGCCCCCGGTCCGAGCAGTACTTC,CASSPRSEQYF
NA,NA,TRBV10-3,TRBJ2-5,TGTACCATCAGTGAGTCGGAGGGTTGGCAGCAAGAGACCCAGTACTTC,CTISESEGWQQETQYF
TRBD1,NA,TRBV7-9,TRBJ2-5,TGTGCCAGCAGCTTAAACGATGGGACAGCAAACACCCAGTACTTC,CASSLNDGTANTQYF
TRBD2,few,TRBV7-9,TRBJ2-1,TGTGCCAGCCCTAAGCGGGGGGGGCCTGGCCATGAGCAGTTCTTC,CASPKRGGPGHEQFF
NA,NA,TRBV20-1,TRBJ1-2,TGCAGTGCTTACAGGTCCGCTAACTATGGCTACACCTTC,CSAYRSANYGYTF
NA,many,TRBV7-8,TRBJ2-5,TGTGCCAGCAGCTTAGGAGTCTTGCTACCGAGGGAGACCCAGTACTTC,CASSLGVLLPRETQYF
NA,NA,TRBV27,TRBJ2-1,TGTGCCAGCGCCCGGGGATATGAGCAGTTCTTC,CASARGYEQFF
NA,once,TRBV4-2,TRBJ2-1,TGTGCCAGCAGCCAGCCCAACACTGGATGGGATGAGCAGTTCTTC,CASSQPNTGWDEQFF
NA,few,TRBV27,TRBJ1-1,TGTGCCAGCAGTCCCGCAGGAGGGGTGAACACTGAAGCTTTCTTT,CASSPAGGVNTEAFF
NA,many,TRBV12-3/TRBV12-4,TRBJ2-1,TGTGCCAGCAGTCTTAACAACAGGGTGTCGTTCTTC,CASSLNNRVSFF
NA,NA,TRBV6-6,TRBJ2-3,TGTGCCAGCAGTTACCAGTTTGTCACAGATACGCAGTATTTT,CASSYQFVTDTQYF
NA,few,TRBV14,TRBJ2-7,TGTGCCAGCAGCCAAGTTATGGGGGCGGAGCAGTACTTC,CASSQVMGAEQYF
NA,NA,TRBV27,TRBJ1-6,TGTGCCAGCAGTTTGGGTAGGAATTCACCCCTCCACTTT,CASSLGRNSPLHF
NA,NA,TRBV20-1,TRBJ2-7,TGCAGTGCTAGAGATCAATCAATCGCCTACGAGCAGTACTTC,CSARDQSIAYEQYF
NA,NA,TRBV25-1,TRBJ1-1,TGTGCCAGCAGTGAATTTGCGGGGGTGAACACTGAAGCTTTCTTT,CASSEFAGVNTEAFF
TRBD1,NA,TRBV2,TRBJ1-1,TGTGCCAGCAGTTTTGACAGGGGCGGGATGAACACTGAAGCTTTCTTT,CASSFDRGGMNTEAFF
TRBD2,NA,TRBV4-1,TRBJ2-2,TGCGCCAGCAGCCACGGGGGGGGGAACACCGGGGAGCTGTTTTTT,CASSHGGGNTGELFF
NA,NA,TRBV11-1,TRBJ2-3,TGTGCCAGCAGCTCAGTGGGGAGTTCGAGAGATACGCAGTATTTT,CASSSVGSSRDTQYF
NA,few,TRBV19,TRBJ2-1,TGTGCCACGTACTACAATGAGCAGTTCTTC,CATYYNEQFF
NA,NA,TRBV28,TRBJ2-5,TGTGCCAGCAGCCCGGACAAGTCCGGGGAGACCCAGTACTTC,CASSPDKSGETQYF
TRBD2,many,TRBV27,TRBJ2-2,TGTGCCAGCAGTCACCTAGCGGGGGGGCCTCCCGGGGAGCTGTTTTTT,CASSHLAGGPPGELFF
TRBD1,few,TRBV29-1,TRBJ1-2,TGCAGCGTTGAATCCAGGGGGAACTATGGCTACACCTTC,CSVESRGNYGYTF
NA,few,TRBV14,TRBJ2-7,TGTGCCAGCAGCTCACTTTTGTCCTACGAGCAGTACTTC,CASSSLLSYEQYF
NA,few,TRBV7-6,TRBJ2-7,TGTGCCAGCAGCTTAAGGTCATACGATTCGGACGGACCCTCCTACGAGCAGTACTTC,CASSLRSYDSDGPSYEQYF
TRBD1,many,TRBV7-3,TRBJ2-1,TGTGCCAGCAGCACAAGTCAGGGGGTTCTCTACAATGAGCAGTTCTTC,CASSTSQGVLYNEQFF
NA,many,TRBV6-1,TRBJ1-1,TGTGCCAGCAGTGAAGGGGGTATGAACACTGAAGCTTTCTTT,CASSEGGMNTEAFF
NA,many,TRBV2,TRBJ2-5,TGTGCCAGCAGTTTTCCGGCGGAAGGAGAGACCCAGTACTTC,CASSFPAEGETQYF
TRBD1,NA,TRBV7-6,TRBJ1-2,TGTGCCAGCACCAGCAATTTAGGGACAGATCCTTATAACTATGGCTACACCTTC,CASTSNLGTDPYNYGYTF
NA,few,TRBV5-3,TRBJ1-2,TGTGCCAGCAGCTTGGCCGCAGTCAACAACTATGGCTACACCTTC,CASSLAAVNNYGYTF
NA,few,TRBV20-1,TRBJ2-1,TGCAGTGCCCCGGGGCCTAGCGAGGGCGAGCAGTTCTTC,CSAPGPSEGEQFF
NA,few,TRBV20-1,TRBJ1-1,TGCAGTGCTAGTATTACAGGGAGGACTGAAGCTTTCTTT,CSASITGRTEAFF
TRBD2,few,TRBV4-1,TRBJ2-1,TGCGCCAGCAGCCAAGATCGGCGGGGGAGCTCCTACAATGAGCAGTTCTTC,CASSQDRRGSSYNEQFF
NA,few,TRBV20-1,TRBJ2-7,TGCAGTGCTAGAGATCTGGGGCGGGACGGACCCTACGAGCAGTACTTC,CSARDLGRDGPYEQYF
NA,NA,TRBV20-1,TRBJ1-6,TGCAGTGCTAGCCCGACAGTCAGCTCCTATAATTCACCCCTCCACTTT,CSASPTVSSYNSPLHF
TRBD1,NA,TRBV29-1,TRBJ1-2,TGCAGCGTGGGCCCGGGACAGGGGGTTGATTATGGCTACACCTTC,CSVGPGQGVDYGYTF
TRBD1,few,TRBV29-1,TRBJ2-7,TGCAGCGCCGAGACAGGGGCGACCTACGAGCAGTACTTC,CSAETGATYEQYF
NA,many,TRBV7-2,TRBJ1-2,TGTGCCAGCAGCTTAGCCATTGAGGGGTTCTATGGCTACACCTTC,CASSLAIEGFYGYTF
NA,many,TRBV12-3/TRBV12-4,TRBJ1-1,TGTGCCAGCAGTTACACGACAGGCCAGAACACTGAAGCTTTCTTT,CASSYTTGQNTEAFF
NA,NA,TRBV2,TRBJ1-1,TGTGCCAGCAGGCAGGGGCGCACCCGAGTGAACACTGAAGCTTTCTTT,CASRQGRTRVNTEAFF
TRBD2,NA,TRBV19,TRBJ2-1,TGTGTCAGTTTTGCGGGGGGCCGCAATGAGCAGTTCTTC,CVSFAGGRNEQFF
NA,few,TRBV29-1,TRBJ2-6,TGCAGCGTCCCCGGACAGTCCCTCTCTGGGGCCAACGTCCTGACTTTC,CSVPGQSLSGANVLTF